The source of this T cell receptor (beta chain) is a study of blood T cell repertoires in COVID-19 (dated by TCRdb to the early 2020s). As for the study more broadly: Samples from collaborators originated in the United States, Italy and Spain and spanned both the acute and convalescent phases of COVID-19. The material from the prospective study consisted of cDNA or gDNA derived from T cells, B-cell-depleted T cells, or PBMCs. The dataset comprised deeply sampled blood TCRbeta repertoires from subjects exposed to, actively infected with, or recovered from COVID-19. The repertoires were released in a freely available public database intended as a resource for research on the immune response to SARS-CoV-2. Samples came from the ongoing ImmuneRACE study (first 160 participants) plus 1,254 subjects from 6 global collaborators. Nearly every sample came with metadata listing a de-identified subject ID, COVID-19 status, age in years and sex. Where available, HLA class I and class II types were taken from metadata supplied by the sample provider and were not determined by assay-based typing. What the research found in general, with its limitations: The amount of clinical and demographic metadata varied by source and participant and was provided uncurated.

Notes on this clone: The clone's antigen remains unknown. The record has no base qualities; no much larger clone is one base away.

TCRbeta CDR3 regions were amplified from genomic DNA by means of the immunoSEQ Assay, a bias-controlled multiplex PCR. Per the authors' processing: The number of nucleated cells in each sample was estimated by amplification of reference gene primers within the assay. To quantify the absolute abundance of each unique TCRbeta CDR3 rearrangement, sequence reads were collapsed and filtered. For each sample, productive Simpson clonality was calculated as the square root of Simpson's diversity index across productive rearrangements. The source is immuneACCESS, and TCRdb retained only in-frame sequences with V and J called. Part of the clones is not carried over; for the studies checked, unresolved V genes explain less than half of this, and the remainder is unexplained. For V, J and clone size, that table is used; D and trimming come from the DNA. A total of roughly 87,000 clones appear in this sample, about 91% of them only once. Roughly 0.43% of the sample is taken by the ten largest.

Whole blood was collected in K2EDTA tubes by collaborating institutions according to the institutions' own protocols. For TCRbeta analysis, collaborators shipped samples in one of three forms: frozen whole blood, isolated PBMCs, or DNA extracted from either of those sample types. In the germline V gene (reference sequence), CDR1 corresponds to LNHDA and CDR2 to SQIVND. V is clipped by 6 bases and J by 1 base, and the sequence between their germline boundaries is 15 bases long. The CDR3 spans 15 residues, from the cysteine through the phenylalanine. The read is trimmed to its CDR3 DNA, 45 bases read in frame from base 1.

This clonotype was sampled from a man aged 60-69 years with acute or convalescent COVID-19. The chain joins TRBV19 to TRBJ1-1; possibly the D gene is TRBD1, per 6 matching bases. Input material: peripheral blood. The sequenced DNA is TGTGCCAGTAGACCTCCGGACAGATCGAACACTGAAGCTTTCTTT. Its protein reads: CASRPPDRSNTEAFF.